The 23 T cell receptor beta chains below all came from one sample that was sequenced in a study of identical twins. Each CDR3 protein gets one entry after TCRdb re-called the 5' RACE reads with MiXCR. The table records some 630,000 distinct CDR3 sequences, 7% to 7.5% of them present only once. The same data also went into a second study, on yellow fever vaccine responses in identical twins.

Source material: PBMCs. The receptor source for this set is a woman between 18 and 29 years old in good health.

This clonotype was detected many times. This sequence joins TRBV7-9 and TRBJ2-2; D may be TRBD1 (6 bases). V was shortened by 4 bases and J by 0 bases, with 12 bases between the two germline ends. This CDR3 comprises 16 residues. Germline CDR1 is SEHNR and CDR2 is FQNEAQ (reference sequence). CDR3 nucleotides: TGTGCCAGCAGCTCCGCCAGGGGATCGAACACCGGGGAGCTGTTTTTT. It encodes CASSSARGSNTGELFF.

V and J are TRBV27 and TRBJ2-2; 13 bases are a match to TRBD2. CDR3 length: 19 amino acids. The J segment lost 6 bases and the V segment lost 2 bases, leaving 12 bases of the junction unmatched. CDR1 is MNHEY, CDR2 SMNVEV, per germline (reference sequence). As DNA, the CDR3 is TGTGCCAGCAGTTTAAGAGGGACTAGCGGGGAAGGTCATCCCGGGGAGCTGTTTTTT. Amino acids: CASSLRGTSGEGHPGELFF.

This clonotype has more than one count but fewer than ten. The chain recombines TRBV7-9 with TRBJ2-1; 12 bases match TRBD2. The CDR3 is made up of 16 amino acids. V trimming: 4 bases; J trimming: 1 base; junction bases outside the gene matches: 2. The V gene's germline CDR1 is SEHNR and CDR2 FQNEAQ (reference sequence). In DNA, the CDR3 is TGTGCCAGCAGCTGGACTAGCGGGATATCCTACAATGAGCAGTTCTTC. This gives the protein CASSWTSGISYNEQFF.

The gene calls are TRBV20-1 and TRBJ1-2; unclear D gene. The length of the CDR3 is 13 residues. Germline V lookup: CDR1 DFQATT, CDR2 SNEGSKA (reference sequence). V lost 0 bases and J 2 bases, leaving 7 bases between the germline ends. The CDR3 DNA reads TGCAGTGCTAGAGATAATCTGAACTATGGCTACACCTTC. Residues: CSARDNLNYGYTF.

The chain is built from TRBV12-3 or TRBV12-4 and TRBJ2-5, with TRBD1 identical over 7 bases. Trimming cost V 4 bases and J 2 bases; bases outside gene matches: 4. CDR3 size: 14 residues. The CDR3 loop is CASSWDRAQETQYF. CDR3 bases: TGTGCCAGCAGTTGGGACAGAGCACAAGAGACCCAGTACTTC.

Ten or more counts support this clonotype. V usage is TRBV7-8 and J usage is TRBJ2-3; a possible D gene is TRBD2 (6 bases). Germline values: CDR1 SGHVS, CDR2 FQNEAQ. Trimming shortened V by 0 bases and J by 5 bases, and 12 bases separated the two germline ends. The CDR3 has 15 amino acids. CDR3 nucleotide sequence: TGTGCCAGCAGCTTAGCTAGGGGACTCCAAGATACGCAGTATTTT. Its translation: CASSLARGLQDTQYF.

This clonotype was seen a handful of times. This sequence joins TRBV10-2 and TRBJ2-2, with 11 bases that match TRBD2. Germline CDR1 WSHSY, CDR2 SAAADI. V shed 8 bases, J shed 4 bases, and the junction held 3 bases outside the gene matches. The CDR3 extends over 14 amino acids. In DNA, the CDR3 is TGCGCCAGCCTCGGACTAGCGGGCACCGGGGAGCTGTTTTTT. It is translated as CASLGLAGTGELFF.

This clonotype was found a few times. This rearrangement joins TRBV7-9 to TRBJ2-1; the match to TRBD2 covers 7 bases. J lost 8 bases, V lost 5 bases, and 15 bases had no gene match. Germline assignment: CDR1 SEHNR and CDR2 FQNEAQ (reference sequence). The CDR3 covers 16 residues. CDR3 sequence (DNA): TGTGCCAGCAGCCCGTGGGAGGGGAGACACGTTTATGAGCAGTTCTTC. Encoded protein: CASSPWEGRHVYEQFF.

This clonotype has a count of ten or more. The chain couples TRBV6-5 to TRBJ1-2; the D gene is possibly TRBD1 (5 bases). V was clipped by 6 bases and J by 7 bases, with 12 bases between them. This CDR3 is built from 12 residues. Germline loops: CDR1 MNHEY, CDR2 SVGAGI. The CDR3 nucleotides are TGTGCCAGCAGCCAGGGACCGGCTGGCTACACCTTC. Its protein product is CASSQGPAGYTF.

This clonotype showed up just a few times. The chain is built from TRBV20-1 and TRBJ2-7; D may be TRBD1 or TRBD2 (6 bases each). The CDR3 spans 12 residues. CDR1 is DFQATT and CDR2 is SNEGSKA in the germline V gene (reference sequence). CDR3 residues: CGVARGAYEQYV. The CDR3, as DNA: TGCGGAGTCGCGAGGGGGGCCTACGAGCAGTACGTC.

Ten or more counts support this clonotype. The J gene is TRBJ1-6, the V gene TRBV20-1; tentatively, D is TRBD1 (5 bases). The CDR3 extends over 15 amino acids. Looked up from germline, CDR1 is DFQATT and CDR2 is SNEGSKA (reference sequence). V gave up 5 bases and J gave up 4 bases, with 15 bases separating them. DNA for the CDR3: TGCAGTGCTTGGGAACAGGATTTTTATAATTCACCCCTCCACTTT. Amino acid sequence: CSAWEQDFYNSPLHF.

This clonotype came up many times. This rearrangement joins TRBV12-3 or TRBV12-4 to TRBJ1-6, with D possibly being TRBD1 (5 bases). Trimming removed 7 bases from V and 8 bases from J, with 15 bases in between. The CDR3 has 14 residues. The chain's CDR3 is CASKGPGGDSPLHF. For the CDR3, the DNA is TGTGCCAGCAAGGGACCGGGGGGGGATTCACCCCTCCACTTT.

This clonotype has a handful of counts. V gene TRBV6-5 combines with J gene TRBJ2-3; D is perhaps TRBD1 (6 bases). Germline-derived CDR1 and CDR2 are MNHEY and SVGAGI. With 2 bases removed from V and 3 bases from J, the gap between germline ends came to 18 bases. This CDR3 spans 17 amino acids. CDR3 region: CASSYVGHPRGTDTQYF. In DNA, the CDR3 is TGTGCCAGCAGTTACGTGGGACACCCTAGGGGTACAGATACGCAGTATTTT.

The chain carries TRBV11-1 and TRBJ1-2, with 7 bases lining up with TRBD1. V lost 0 bases to trimming and J lost 4 bases; unmatched junction nucleotides: 5. This CDR3 contains 15 residues. Germline V lookup: CDR1 SGHAT, CDR2 FQDESV (reference sequence). CDR3 in DNA: TGTGCCAGCAGCTTAGCGCAAGGGACAGTCTATGGCTACACCTTC. Its translation is CASSLAQGTVYGYTF. The full variable domain, its missing parts supplied by reference TRBV11-1 and TRBJ1-2, is EAEVAQSPRYKITEKSQAVAFWCDPISGHATLYWYRQILGQGPELLVQFQDESVVDDSQLPKDRFSAERLKGVDSTLKIQPAELGDSAMYLCASSLAQGTVYGYTFGSGTRLTVV.

This clonotype was found a few times. This rearrangement joins TRBV5-1 to TRBJ2-7; TRBD2 aligns across 12 bases. Germline V gene sequence: CDR1 SGHRS, CDR2 YFSETQ. The CDR3 contains 15 residues. V gave up 4 bases and J gave up 4 bases; unmatched junction bases: 6. Here the CDR3 reads CASSEETSGSYEQYF. The CDR3 coding sequence is TGCGCCAGCAGCGAAGAGACTAGCGGGAGTTACGAGCAGTACTTC.

This clonotype was seen ten or more times. The chain links TRBV18 to TRBJ2-1; tentative D call: TRBD1 (6 bases). The V end lost 0 bases, the J end lost 6 bases, and 15 bases lay between the germline ends. CDR1 is KGHSH, CDR2 LQKENI, per germline. This CDR3 is built from 16 residues. CDR3 sequence reads: CASSPPNRVEGNEQFF. The CDR3 region has the DNA TGTGCCAGCTCACCACCTAACAGGGTCGAGGGCAATGAGCAGTTCTTC.

In this sample, this clonotype turned up a few times. The CDR3 protein is CASSALSQGREGYTF. CDR3 coding DNA: TGTGCCAGCAGCGCCCTATCCCAGGGTCGGGAGGGCTACACCTTC. J is TRBJ1-2 and V is TRBV9, with a possible D match to TRBD1 (5 bases). The V gene's germline CDR1 is SGDLS and CDR2 YYNGEE. This CDR3 contains 15 residues. V was clipped by 3 bases and J by 8 bases, with 20 bases between them.

This clonotype has more than one count but fewer than ten. The V call is TRBV10-2, the J call TRBJ1-2; TRBD1 is a possible D gene (5 bases). Deletions cut 4 bases from V and 5 bases from J, with 17 bases between. This CDR3 has 15 residues. Germline lookup yields CDR1 WSHSY and CDR2 SAAADI. The CDR3 protein is CASSVSQGAKYGYTF. The CDR3 DNA sequence: TGCGCCAGCAGTGTGAGTCAAGGGGCCAAGTATGGCTACACCTTC.

This clonotype was picked up a small number of times. V and J are TRBV28 and TRBJ2-1; TRBD2 aligns across 11 bases. The length of the CDR3 is 16 residues. V trimming: 5 bases; J trimming: 7 bases; junction bases outside the gene matches: 10. Germline CDR1 and CDR2: MDHEN and SYDVKM. CDR3: CASSPSGRILGNEQFF. DNA for the CDR3: TGTGCCAGCAGTCCTAGCGGGAGGATATTGGGGAATGAGCAGTTCTTC.

This clonotype was counted only a few times. The chain links TRBV18 to TRBJ2-1; 7 bases agree with TRBD1. The CDR3 totals 15 residues. J was trimmed by 4 bases and V by 2 bases; bases with no gene match: 5. Per germline, CDR1 KGHSH and CDR2 LQKENI. CDR3: CASSPGDSNYNEQFF. CDR3 coding DNA: TGTGCCAGCTCACCAGGGGACAGCAATTACAATGAGCAGTTCTTC.

The table lists this clonotype with many counts. This chain joins TRBV24-1 and TRBJ2-3; D call uncertain. V was trimmed by 4 bases and J by 4 bases, leaving 8 bases between them. CDR3 length: 13 amino acids. From germline, CDR1 is KGHDR and CDR2 SFDVKD. In DNA, the CDR3 is TGTGCCACCAGTGAGAGGTCCGCAGATACGCAGTATTTT. This sequence encodes CATSERSADTQYF.

This clonotype was counted many times. The chain couples TRBV5-1 to TRBJ2-2; unclear D gene. CDR3 length: 16 residues. V shed 2 bases and J shed 4 bases, with 15 bases lying between them. Germline-derived CDR1 and CDR2 are SGHRS and YFSETQ. Here the CDR3 DNA reads TGCGCCAGCAGCTTACCCCCCCCGGTAGGCACCGGGGAGCTGTTTTTT. The encoded protein is CASSLPPPVGTGELFF.

This clonotype was seen at least ten times. The J gene is TRBJ2-3, the V gene TRBV18; D not certain. CDR1 is KGHSH and CDR2 is LQKENI in the germline V gene. CDR3 length equals 13 residues. The V and J ends lost 3 bases and 2 bases respectively, with 6 bases between them. CDR3 in amino acids: CASSPTPTDTQYF. The CDR3 DNA reads TGTGCCAGCTCACCTACGCCCACAGATACGCAGTATTTT.